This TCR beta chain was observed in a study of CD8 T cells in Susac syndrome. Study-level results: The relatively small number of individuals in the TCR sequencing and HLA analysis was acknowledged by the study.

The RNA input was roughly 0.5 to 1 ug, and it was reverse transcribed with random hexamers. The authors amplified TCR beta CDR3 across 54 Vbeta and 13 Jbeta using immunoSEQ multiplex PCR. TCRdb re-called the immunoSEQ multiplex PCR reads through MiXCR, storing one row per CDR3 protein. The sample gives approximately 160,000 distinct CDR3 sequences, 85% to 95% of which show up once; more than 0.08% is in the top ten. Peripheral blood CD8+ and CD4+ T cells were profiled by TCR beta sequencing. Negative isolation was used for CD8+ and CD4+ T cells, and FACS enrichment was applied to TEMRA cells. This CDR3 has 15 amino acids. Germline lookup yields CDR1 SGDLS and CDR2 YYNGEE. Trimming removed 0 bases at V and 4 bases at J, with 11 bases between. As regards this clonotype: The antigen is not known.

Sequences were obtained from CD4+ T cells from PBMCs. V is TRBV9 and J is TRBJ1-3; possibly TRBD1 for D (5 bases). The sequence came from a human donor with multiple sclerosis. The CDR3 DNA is TGTGCCAGCAGCGTAGTCGGGGGTTCCGGAAACACCATATATTTT. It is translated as CASSVVGGSGNTIYF.